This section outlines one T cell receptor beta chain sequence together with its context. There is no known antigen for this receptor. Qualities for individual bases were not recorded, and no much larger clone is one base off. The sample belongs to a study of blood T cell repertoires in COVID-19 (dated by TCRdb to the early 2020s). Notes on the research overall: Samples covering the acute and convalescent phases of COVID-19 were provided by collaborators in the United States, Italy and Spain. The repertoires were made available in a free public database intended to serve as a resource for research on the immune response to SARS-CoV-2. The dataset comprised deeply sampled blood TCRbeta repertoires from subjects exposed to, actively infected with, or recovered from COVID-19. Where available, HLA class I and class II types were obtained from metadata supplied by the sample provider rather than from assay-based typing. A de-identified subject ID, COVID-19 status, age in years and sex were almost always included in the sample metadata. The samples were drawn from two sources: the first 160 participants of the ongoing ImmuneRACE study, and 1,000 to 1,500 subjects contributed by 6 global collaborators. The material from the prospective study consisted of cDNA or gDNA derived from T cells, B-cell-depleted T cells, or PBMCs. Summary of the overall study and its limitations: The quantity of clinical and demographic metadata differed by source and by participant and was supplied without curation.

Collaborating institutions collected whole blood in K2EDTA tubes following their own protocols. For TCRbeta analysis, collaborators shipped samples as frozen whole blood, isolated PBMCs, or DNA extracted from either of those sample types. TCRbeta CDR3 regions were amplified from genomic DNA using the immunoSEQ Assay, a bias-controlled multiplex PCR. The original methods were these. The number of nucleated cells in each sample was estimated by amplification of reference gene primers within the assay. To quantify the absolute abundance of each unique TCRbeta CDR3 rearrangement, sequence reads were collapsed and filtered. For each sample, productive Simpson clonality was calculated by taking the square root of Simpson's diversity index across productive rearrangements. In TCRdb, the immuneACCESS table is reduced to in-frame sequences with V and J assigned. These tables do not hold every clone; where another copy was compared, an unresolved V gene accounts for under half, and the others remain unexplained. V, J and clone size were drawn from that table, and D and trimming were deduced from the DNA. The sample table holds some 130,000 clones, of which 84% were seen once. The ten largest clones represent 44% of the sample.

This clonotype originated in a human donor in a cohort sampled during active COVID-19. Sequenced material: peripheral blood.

The CDR3 region reads CASSPPLTGAKGPLHF. The sequence in DNA is TGTGCCAGCAGTCCCCCCCTAACAGGAGCCAAGGGACCCCTCCACTTT. Recombination connected TRBV27 to TRBJ1-6, and possibly TRBD1, on 5 matching bases. Deletion took 5 bases off V and 12 bases off J, with a span of 23 bases between the germline ends. CDR1 and CDR2, looked up from the germline V gene (reference sequence), are MNHEY and SMNVEV. The CDR3 covers 16 residues, taking in both the cysteine and the phenylalanine. The sequence is cut down to CDR3 DNA, 48 bases in frame from base 1.